The rows below give T cell receptor beta chains drawn from one sample of a study of shared clonotypes between healthy human individuals. Some clones are missing from TCRdb's copy, which holds only in-frame ones; the method was immunoSEQ multiplex PCR. Of approximately 2,000,000 clones listed, around 92% were seen once; the top ten hold about 0.41%. Sequences were obtained from naive CD4+ T cells from PBMCs. Source of these receptors: a young man in good health. Some clones in this sample may be carry-over from other donors' samples. Each CDR3 is given with its conserved first and last residue. Fields, in order: clone size, CDR3 length, J gene, V gene, D gene, CDR3 protein, CDR3 DNA. The D gene is left open where the match is weak. A clone size is listed for some rows: how often the clone was seen (once, few, many), or a class if it is expanded.

NA	12	TRBJ1-2	TRBV6-6	TRBD1	CASTWTGYGYTF	TGTGCCAGCACCTGGACAGGCTATGGCTACACCTTC
NA	14	TRBJ2-7	TRBV9	NA	CASTPSGSSYEQYF	TGTGCCAGCACCCCGTCAGGGTCCTCCTACGAGCAGTACTTC
few	15	TRBJ1-1	TRBV9	NA	CASSINPQGNTEAFF	TGTGCCAGCAGCATCAACCCACAGGGGAACACTGAAGCTTTCTTT
NA	14	TRBJ1-3	TRBV28	NA	CASSTTSSGNTIYF	TGTGCCAGCAGTACCACAAGCTCTGGAAACACCATATATTTT
NA	18	TRBJ2-2	TRBV30	TRBD2	CAWSVGWTSGGNTGELFF	TGTGCCTGGAGTGTAGGGTGGACTAGCGGGGGGAACACCGGGGAGCTGTTTTTT
NA	18	TRBJ1-2	TRBV5-1	NA	CASSLNGRITNSNYGYTF	TGCGCCAGCAGCTTAAATGGACGGATAACCAACTCTAACTATGGCTACACCTTC
NA	12	TRBJ2-2	TRBV5-5	NA	CASSLYAGELFF	TGTGCCAGCAGCTTGTACGCCGGGGAGCTGTTTTTT
NA	13	TRBJ2-3	TRBV30	NA	CAWRAGGTDTQYF	TGTGCCTGGAGGGCCGGGGGCACAGATACGCAGTATTTT
NA	16	TRBJ2-7	TRBV5-1	TRBD2	CASSLDHLGLAYEQYF	TGCGCCAGCAGCTTGGACCACCTAGGACTAGCCTACGAGCAGTACTTC
NA	15	TRBJ1-1	TRBV5-4	NA	CASSFQLGSTVEAFF	TGTGCCAGCAGCTTCCAATTGGGGTCGACAGTTGAAGCTTTCTTT
NA	16	TRBJ2-3	TRBV5-1	TRBD2	CASRPGLAGSTDTQYF	TGCGCCAGCAGGCCGGGACTAGCGGGTAGTACAGATACGCAGTATTTT
NA	11	TRBJ2-5	TRBV28	NA	CASRTQETQYF	TGTGCCAGCAGGACCCAAGAGACCCAGTACTTC
NA	14	TRBJ1-4	TRBV7-9	TRBD1	CASSSDRGGEKLFF	TGTGCCAGCAGCTCGGACAGGGGCGGCGAAAAACTGTTTTTT
NA	15	TRBJ2-7	TRBV28	TRBD1	CASSHGQGPDYEQYF	TGTGCCAGCAGCCATGGACAGGGGCCTGACTACGAGCAGTACTTC
NA	12	TRBJ2-7	TRBV29-1	TRBD2	CSAGLGPYEQYF	TGCAGCGCCGGACTAGGTCCCTACGAGCAGTACTTC
NA	14	TRBJ1-2	TRBV28	NA	CASFYQSDRWGYTF	TGTGCCAGCTTTTACCAGTCGGACCGTTGGGGCTACACCTTC
NA	17	TRBJ1-2	TRBV6-1	NA	CASSEARILLGVYGYTF	TGTGCCAGCAGTGAAGCCCGGATACTCCTGGGGGTCTATGGCTACACCTTC
NA	13	TRBJ1-1	TRBV28	NA	CGSARGTQTEAFF	TGTGGATCGGCCAGGGGCACCCAGACTGAAGCTTTCTTT
NA	15	TRBJ1-4	TRBV7-9	NA	CASSLGTVKEGKLFF	TGTGCCAGCAGCTTAGGAACCGTTAAAGAGGGAAAACTGTTTTTT
NA	14	TRBJ1-1	TRBV6-6	NA	CASSYQQMNTEAFF	TGTGCCAGCAGTTACCAACAGATGAACACTGAAGCTTTCTTT
NA	14	TRBJ1-4	TRBV10-2	NA	CASRDVATNEKLFF	TGCGCCAGCAGGGATGTTGCAACTAATGAAAAACTGTTTTTT
NA	15	TRBJ1-6	TRBV5-6	NA	CASSYRLNYNSPLHF	TGTGCCAGCAGCTACCGACTGAATTATAATTCACCCCTCCACTTT
NA	13	TRBJ1-1	TRBV9	NA	CASSVSGDTEAFF	TGTGCCAGCAGCGTAAGTGGGGACACTGAAGCTTTCTTT
NA	14	TRBJ2-7	TRBV28	TRBD1	CASSLSGGRYEQYF	TGTGCCAGCAGTTTGTCAGGGGGCAGGTACGAGCAGTACTTC
NA	13	TRBJ1-4	TRBV10-3	NA	CASTVSANEKLFF	TGTGCCAGCACAGTCTCCGCTAATGAAAAACTGTTTTTT
NA	16	TRBJ1-2	TRBV7-9	TRBD1	CASSLASGTDNYGYTF	TGTGCCAGCAGCTTAGCCTCCGGGACAGATAACTATGGCTACACCTTC
NA	16	TRBJ1-1	TRBV5-4	TRBD1	CASSPGQGVMNTEAFF	TGTGCCAGCAGCCCGGGACAGGGGGTTATGAACACTGAAGCTTTCTTT
NA	15	TRBJ2-2	TRBV11-3	NA	CASSLSLSGTGELFF	TGTGCCAGCAGCTTAAGCCTTAGTGGGACCGGGGAGCTGTTTTTT
NA	17	TRBJ2-3	TRBV10-1	NA	CASSESRGNRLMDTQYF	TGCGCCAGCAGTGAGTCTCGGGGAAACAGGCTGATGGATACGCAGTATTTT
NA	14	TRBJ2-3	TRBV10-3	NA	CAIRGGNRTDTQYF	TGTGCCATCAGGGGAGGAAATCGCACGGATACGCAGTATTTT
NA	15	TRBJ2-3	TRBV29-1	NA	CSVSGGYRSTDTQYF	TGCAGCGTTTCCGGCGGTTACAGGAGCACAGATACGCAGTATTTT
NA	15	TRBJ2-7	TRBV5-1	TRBD1	CASSRRGQAYYEQYF	TGCGCCAGCAGCCGCCGGGGACAGGCATACTACGAGCAGTACTTC
NA	15	TRBJ1-1	TRBV5-5	NA	CASSLGPLLGTEAFF	TGTGCCAGCAGCTTGGGTCCGCTCCTTGGGACTGAAGCTTTCTTT
once	15	TRBJ1-3	TRBV19	NA	CASRPPAPGGNTIYF	TGTGCCAGTAGGCCCCCAGCTCCAGGAGGAAACACCATATATTTT
NA	12	TRBJ1-5	TRBV6-6	NA	CASSILAQPQHF	TGTGCCAGCAGCATTCTCGCGCAGCCCCAGCATTTT
NA	16	TRBJ2-7	TRBV29-1	TRBD2	CSVEASGRVGSYEQYF	TGCAGCGTTGAAGCTAGCGGGAGGGTTGGCTCCTACGAGCAGTACTTC
once	17	TRBJ1-5	TRBV19	TRBD1	CASRLTGTGVRNQPQHF	TGTGCCAGTAGATTAACCGGGACAGGGGTGCGCAATCAGCCCCAGCATTTT
NA	14	TRBJ1-4	TRBV6-5	NA	CASGAEPTNEKLFF	TGTGCCAGCGGGGCAGAACCAACTAATGAAAAACTGTTTTTT
NA	15	TRBJ1-1	TRBV12-2	NA	CASRSDRGRRTEAFF	TGTGCAAGTCGCTCCGACAGGGGGCGACGAACTGAAGCTTTCTTT
NA	14	TRBJ2-5	TRBV5-6	NA	CASSVSLGLETQYF	TGTGCCAGCAGCGTCTCTTTGGGGTTAGAGACCCAGTACTTC
NA	13	TRBJ1-5	TRBV6-5	NA	CAAQGASNQPQHF	TGTGCCGCACAGGGAGCCTCCAATCAGCCCCAGCATTTT
NA	17	TRBJ2-2	TRBV5-1	TRBD2	CASSFLAGGPHTGELFF	TGCGCCAGCAGCTTCCTAGCGGGAGGGCCGCACACCGGGGAGCTGTTTTTT
NA	12	TRBJ1-1	TRBV28	NA	CASRTEGKEAFF	TGTGCCAGCAGAACCGAGGGTAAGGAAGCTTTCTTT
NA	11	TRBJ2-7	TRBV2	NA	CASSPAYEQYF	TGTGCCAGCAGTCCAGCTTACGAGCAGTACTTC
NA	14	TRBJ2-7	TRBV10-3	NA	CAISAAIEADEQYF	TGTGCCATCAGTGCGGCAATTGAGGCGGACGAGCAGTACTTC
once	15	TRBJ2-1	TRBV7-2	NA	CASSTGAGAYNEQFF	TGTGCCAGCAGCACGGGGGCGGGAGCATACAATGAGCAGTTCTTC
NA	15	TRBJ2-7	TRBV28	TRBD2	CASSFPGLAVYEQYF	TGTGCCAGCAGCTTCCCGGGACTAGCAGTCTACGAGCAGTACTTC
once	15	TRBJ1-6	TRBV5-8	NA	CASSFFGVYNSPLHF	TGTGCCAGCAGCTTCTTCGGGGTTTATAATTCACCCCTCCACTTT
NA	15	TRBJ2-7	TRBV10-1	TRBD2	CASSPAGVGPGEQYF	TGCGCCAGCAGTCCGGCGGGAGTGGGCCCGGGAGAGCAGTACTTC
few	15	TRBJ1-3	TRBV7-2	NA	CASSSEGLAGNTIYF	TGTGCCAGCAGCTCCGAGGGCTTGGCTGGAAACACCATATATTTT
NA	13	TRBJ1-5	TRBV28	NA	CASRPLRNQPQHF	TGTGCCAGCAGACCGCTACGCAATCAGCCCCAGCATTTT
once	14	TRBJ2-7	TRBV5-1	TRBD2	CASSGTSGSNEQYF	TGCGCCAGCAGTGGGACTAGCGGGAGTAACGAGCAGTACTTC
NA	15	TRBJ1-6	TRBV5-4	NA	CASSLEAAPNSPLHF	TGTGCCAGCAGCTTGGAGGCAGCACCCAATTCACCCCTCCACTTT
NA	16	TRBJ2-7	TRBV28	TRBD1	CASSLQGASLSYEQYF	TGTGCCAGCAGTTTGCAGGGGGCTTCGTTGTCCTACGAGCAGTACTTC
once	12	TRBJ2-7	TRBV6-6	NA	CASRDTHYEQYF	TGTGCCAGCCGGGACACTCACTACGAGCAGTACTTC
NA	12	TRBJ1-4	TRBV10-3	NA	CAIKGQGEKLFF	TGTGCCATCAAGGGACAAGGTGAAAAACTGTTTTTT